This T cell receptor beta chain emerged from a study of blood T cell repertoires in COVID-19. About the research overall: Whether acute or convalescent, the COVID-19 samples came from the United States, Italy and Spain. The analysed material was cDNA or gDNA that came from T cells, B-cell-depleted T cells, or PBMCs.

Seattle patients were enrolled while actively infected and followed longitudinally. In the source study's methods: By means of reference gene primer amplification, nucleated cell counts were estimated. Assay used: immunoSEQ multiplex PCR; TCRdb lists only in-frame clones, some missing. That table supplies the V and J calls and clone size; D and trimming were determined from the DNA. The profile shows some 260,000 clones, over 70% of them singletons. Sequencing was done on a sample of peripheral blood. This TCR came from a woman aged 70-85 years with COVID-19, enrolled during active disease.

The CDR3 region is CASSQVRANTGELFF. In DNA form, the CDR3 reads TGCGCCAGCAGCCAAGTCAGGGCGAACACCGGGGAGCTGTTTTTT. V and J are TRBV4-3 and TRBJ2-2, with D perhaps TRBD1 (5 bases). CDR3 size: 15 residues. Per germline, CDR1 LGHNA and CDR2 YSLEER. Trimming pared 1 base from V and 0 bases from J, leaving 6 bases between.